This TCR beta chain was identified during a study of blood T cell repertoires in COVID-19. Study background: The origin of the acute and convalescent COVID-19 samples was the United States, Italy and Spain.

During the 2 weeks before they entered the study, exposed participants had met someone with a PCR-confirmed or clinician-diagnosed COVID-19 case. Germline loops: CDR1 LNHDA, CDR2 SQIVND (reference sequence). The CDR3 has 14 residues. Trimming left V 7 bases short and J 2 bases short, with 14 bases between. In the source study's methods: Amplification from reference gene primers served as the basis for estimated nucleated cell counts. Sequenced by immunoSEQ multiplex PCR; TCRdb stores in-frame clones only, minus some. D and trimming were read from the DNA, whereas the V and J calls and clone size are those reported in that table. In the table there are roughly 180,000 clones, roughly three quarters of which are singletons.

This clonotype was sampled from a man in his 60s who had been exposed to COVID-19. The specimen was PBMCs or T cells enriched from blood (not recorded which). The gene calls are TRBV19 and TRBJ2-5; possible D gene TRBD2, 5 bases. CDR3 coding DNA: TGTGCCAGTAACCCCGGGATTCTACAAGAGACCCAGTACTTC. Translation gives CASNPGILQETQYF.